These 3 T cell receptor beta chains came from one sample sequenced in a study of cytomegalovirus exposure and HLA in healthy donors. PCR primers comprised 60 Vbeta and 13 Jbeta primers. Some clones are missing from TCRdb's copy, which holds only in-frame ones; the method was immunoSEQ multiplex PCR. Altogether roughly 110,000 clones are present, just under 75% being singletons, with the ten largest covering about 2%. The sample taken for sequencing was PBMCs. These TCRs come from a human donor in good health.

V is TRBV9 and J is TRBJ2-2, with 8 bases identical to TRBD2. V gave up 4 bases and J gave up 0 bases; unmatched junction bases: 8. Per germline, CDR1 SGDLS and CDR2 YYNGEE. The CDR3 extends over 17 amino acids. CDR3 nucleotide sequence: TGTGCCAGCAGCACGGGGGGGGGTCCTTCGAACACCGGGGAGCTGTTTTTT. It encodes CASSTGGGPSNTGELFF.

This clone was picked up a small number of times. This chain joins TRBV27 and TRBJ2-3; 7 bases line up with TRBD1. The CDR3 is 15 amino acids. The V gene end was trimmed by 5 bases and the J gene end by 2 bases; junction bases not matched to a gene: 7. Germline loops: CDR1 MNHEY, CDR2 SMNVEV (reference sequence). DNA for the CDR3: TGTGCCAGCAGTCTGCTTGGGACAGACACAGATACGCAGTATTTT. Translation: CASSLLGTDTDTQYF.

The J gene is TRBJ2-2, the V gene TRBV19; possible D gene TRBD1, 5 bases. This CDR3 comprises 14 residues. With 6 bases removed from V and 6 bases from J, the gap between germline ends came to 14 bases. CDR1 LNHDA and CDR2 SQIVND come from the germline V gene (reference sequence). The CDR3 DNA is TGTGCCAGTAGGAACCCCAGGGCAGCCGGGGAGCTGTTTTTT. Translated, it gives CASRNPRAAGELFF.